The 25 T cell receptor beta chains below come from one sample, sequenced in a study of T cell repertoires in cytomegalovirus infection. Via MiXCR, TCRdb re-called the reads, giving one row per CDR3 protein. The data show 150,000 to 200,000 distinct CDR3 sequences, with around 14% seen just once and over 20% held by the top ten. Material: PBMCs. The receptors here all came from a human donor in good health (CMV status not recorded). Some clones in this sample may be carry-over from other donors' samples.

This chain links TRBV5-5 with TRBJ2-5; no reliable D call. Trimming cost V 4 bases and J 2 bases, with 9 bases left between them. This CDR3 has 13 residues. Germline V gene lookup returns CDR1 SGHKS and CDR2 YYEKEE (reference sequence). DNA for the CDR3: TGTGCCAGCAGCCTCCCAGTACAAGAGACCCAGTACTTC. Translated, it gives CASSLPVQETQYF.

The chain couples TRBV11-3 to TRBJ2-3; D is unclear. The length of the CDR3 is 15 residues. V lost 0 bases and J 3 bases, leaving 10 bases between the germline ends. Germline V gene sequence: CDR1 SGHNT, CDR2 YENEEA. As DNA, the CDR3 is TGTGCCAGCAGCTTAGAAGCCGGGCCTACAGATACGCAGTATTTT. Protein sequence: CASSLEAGPTDTQYF.

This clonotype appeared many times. The CDR3 bases are TGTGCCAGCAGCTCTGTGTCAGGGGCTCATACCGGGGAGCTGTTTTTT. Translating gives CASSSVSGAHTGELFF. The rearrangement uses TRBV7-2 and TRBJ2-2; TRBD1 might be the D (6 bases). V was pared by 4 bases and J by 5 bases, with 17 bases between. The CDR3 contains 16 residues. Germline CDR1 SGHTA, CDR2 FQGNSA.

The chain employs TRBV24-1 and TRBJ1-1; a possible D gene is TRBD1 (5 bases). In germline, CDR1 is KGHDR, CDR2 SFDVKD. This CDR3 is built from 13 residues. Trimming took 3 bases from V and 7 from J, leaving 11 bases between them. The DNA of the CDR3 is TGTGCCACCAGTGATGGGGGGAGCTTTGAAGCTTTCTTT. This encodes CATSDGGSFEAFF.

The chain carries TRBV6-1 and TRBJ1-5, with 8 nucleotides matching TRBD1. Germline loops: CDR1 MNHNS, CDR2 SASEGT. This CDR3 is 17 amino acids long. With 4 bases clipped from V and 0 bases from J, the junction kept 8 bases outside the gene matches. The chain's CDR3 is CASSASGTGYSNQPQHF. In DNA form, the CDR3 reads TGTGCCAGCAGTGCGTCCGGGACAGGCTATAGCAATCAGCCCCAGCATTTT.

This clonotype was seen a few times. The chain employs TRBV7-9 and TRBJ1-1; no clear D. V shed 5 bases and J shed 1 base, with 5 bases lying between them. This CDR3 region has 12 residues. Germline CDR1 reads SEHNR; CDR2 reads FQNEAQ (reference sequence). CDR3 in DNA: TGTGCCAGCAGCGTCCAGAACACTGAAGCTTTCTTT. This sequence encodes CASSVQNTEAFF.

The CDR3 loop reads CASSRGLAYNEQFF. In DNA, the CDR3 is TGCGCCAGCAGCCGGGGACTAGCGTACAATGAGCAGTTCTTC. The chain couples TRBV5-1 to TRBJ2-1; 10 positions match TRBD2. The CDR3 length is 14 residues. Germline values: CDR1 SGHRS, CDR2 YFSETQ. The J segment lost 4 bases and the V segment lost 4 bases, leaving 2 bases of the junction unmatched.

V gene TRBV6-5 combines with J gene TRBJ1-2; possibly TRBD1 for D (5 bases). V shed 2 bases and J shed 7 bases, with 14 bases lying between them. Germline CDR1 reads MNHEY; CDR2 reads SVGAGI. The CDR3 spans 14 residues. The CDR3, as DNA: TGTGCCAGCAGTTACGGGGCCCGGCTGGCTGGCTACACCTTC. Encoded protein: CASSYGARLAGYTF.

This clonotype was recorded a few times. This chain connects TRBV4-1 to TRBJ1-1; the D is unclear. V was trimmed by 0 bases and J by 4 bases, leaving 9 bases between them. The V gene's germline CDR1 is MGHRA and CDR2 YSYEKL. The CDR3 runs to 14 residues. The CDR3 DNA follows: TGCGCCAGCAGCCAAGAGCCGGTTGTCACTGAAGCTTTCTTT. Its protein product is CASSQEPVVTEAFF.

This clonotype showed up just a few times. The CDR3 DNA follows: TGCGCCAGCAGCTTGGAGGGGGGTTCAAACTCACCCCTCCACTTT. It is translated as CASSLEGGSNSPLHF. The rearrangement joins TRBV5-1 to TRBJ1-6; tentative D call: TRBD1 (6 bases). The CDR3 covers 15 residues. CDR1 SGHRS and CDR2 YFSETQ come from the germline V gene. Trimming cost V 0 bases and J 10 bases, with 14 bases left between them.

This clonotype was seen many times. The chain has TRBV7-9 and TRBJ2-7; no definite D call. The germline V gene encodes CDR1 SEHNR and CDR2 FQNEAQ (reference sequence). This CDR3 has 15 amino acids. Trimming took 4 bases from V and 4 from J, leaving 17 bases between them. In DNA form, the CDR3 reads TGTGCCAGCAGCTCCATGACCGGTGTCGAGTACGAGCAGTACTTC. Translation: CASSSMTGVEYEQYF.

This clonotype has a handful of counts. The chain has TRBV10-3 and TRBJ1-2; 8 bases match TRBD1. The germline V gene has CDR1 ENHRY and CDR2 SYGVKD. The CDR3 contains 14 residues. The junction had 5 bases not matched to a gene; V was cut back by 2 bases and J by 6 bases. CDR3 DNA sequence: TGTGCCATCAGTGAGCCAGACAGGGGCCATGGCTACACCTTC. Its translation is CAISEPDRGHGYTF.

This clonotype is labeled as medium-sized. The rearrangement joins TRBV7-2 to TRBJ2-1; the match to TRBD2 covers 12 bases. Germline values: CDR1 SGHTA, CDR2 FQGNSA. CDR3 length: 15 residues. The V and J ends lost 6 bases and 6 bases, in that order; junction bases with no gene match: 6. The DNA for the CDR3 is TGTGCCAGCAGTCCGGGACTAGCGGGTCCCAATGAGCAGTTCTTC. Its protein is CASSPGLAGPNEQFF.

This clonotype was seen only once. The DNA for the CDR3 is TGTGCCAGCGGCTCACTAGTCCCTCACGAGCAGTACTTC. Encoded protein: CASGSLVPHEQYF. The chain has TRBV12-3 or TRBV12-4 and TRBJ2-7; D possibly corresponds to TRBD2 (5 bases). Between the trimmed V and J ends, which lost 8 bases and 5 bases, there was a span of 16 bases. This CDR3 has 13 amino acids.

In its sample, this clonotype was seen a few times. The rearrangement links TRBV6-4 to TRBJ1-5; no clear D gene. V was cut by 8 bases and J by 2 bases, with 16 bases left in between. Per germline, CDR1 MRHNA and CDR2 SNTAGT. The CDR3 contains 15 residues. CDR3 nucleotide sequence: TGTGCCAGCGTGACGCGGAGTGTGGGCAATCAGCCCCAGCATTTT. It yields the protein CASVTRSVGNQPQHF.

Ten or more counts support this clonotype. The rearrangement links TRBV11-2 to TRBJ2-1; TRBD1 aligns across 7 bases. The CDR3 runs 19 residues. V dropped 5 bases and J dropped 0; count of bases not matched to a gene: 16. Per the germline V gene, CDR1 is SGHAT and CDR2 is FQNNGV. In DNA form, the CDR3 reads TGTGCCAGCAGCCTCAACCGGGACAGCCTGGGGAACTCCTACAATGAGCAGTTCTTC. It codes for CASSLNRDSLGNSYNEQFF.

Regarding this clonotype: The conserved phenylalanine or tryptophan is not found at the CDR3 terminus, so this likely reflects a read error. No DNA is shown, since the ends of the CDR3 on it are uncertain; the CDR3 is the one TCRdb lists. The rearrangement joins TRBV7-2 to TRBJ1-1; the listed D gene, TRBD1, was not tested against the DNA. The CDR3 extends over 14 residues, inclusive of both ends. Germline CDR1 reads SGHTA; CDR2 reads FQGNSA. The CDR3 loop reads CASSHNRGNTESFL.

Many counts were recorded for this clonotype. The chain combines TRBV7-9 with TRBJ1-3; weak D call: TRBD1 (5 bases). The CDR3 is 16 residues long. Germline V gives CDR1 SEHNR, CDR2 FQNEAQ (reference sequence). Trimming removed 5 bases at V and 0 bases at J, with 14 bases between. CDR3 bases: TGTGCCAGCAGCCCACGACAGACCGACTCTGGAAACACCATATATTTT. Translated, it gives CASSPRQTDSGNTIYF.

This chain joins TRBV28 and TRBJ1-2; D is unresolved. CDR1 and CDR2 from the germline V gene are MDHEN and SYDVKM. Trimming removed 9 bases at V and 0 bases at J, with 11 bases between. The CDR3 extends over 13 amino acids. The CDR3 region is CASTEGANYGYTF. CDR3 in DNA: TGTGCCAGTACCGAGGGAGCTAACTATGGCTACACCTTC.

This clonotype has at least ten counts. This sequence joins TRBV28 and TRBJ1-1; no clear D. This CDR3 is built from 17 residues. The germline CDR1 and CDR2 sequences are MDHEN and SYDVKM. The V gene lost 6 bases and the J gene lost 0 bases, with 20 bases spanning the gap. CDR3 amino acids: CASRPPERIGMNTEAFF. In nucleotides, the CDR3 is TGTGCCAGCAGGCCCCCCGAAAGAATCGGGATGAACACTGAAGCTTTCTTT. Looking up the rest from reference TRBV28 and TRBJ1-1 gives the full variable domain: DVKVTQSSRYLVKRTGEKVFLECVQDMDHENMFWYRQDPGLGLRLIYFSYDVKMKEKGDIPEGYSVSREKKERFSLILESASTNQTSMYLCASRPPERIGMNTEAFFGQGTRLTVV.

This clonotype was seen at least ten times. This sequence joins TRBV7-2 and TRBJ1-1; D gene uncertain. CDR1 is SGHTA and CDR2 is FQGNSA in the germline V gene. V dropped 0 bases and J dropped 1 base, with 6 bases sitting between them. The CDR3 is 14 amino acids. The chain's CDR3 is CASSLAHRNTEAFF. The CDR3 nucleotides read TGTGCCAGCAGCTTAGCACATAGGAACACTGAAGCTTTCTTT.

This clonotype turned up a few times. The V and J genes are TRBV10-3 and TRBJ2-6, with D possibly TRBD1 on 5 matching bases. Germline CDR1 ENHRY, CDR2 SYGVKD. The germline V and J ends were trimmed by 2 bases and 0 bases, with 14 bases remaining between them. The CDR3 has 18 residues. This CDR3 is CAISEHSGPYSGANVLTF. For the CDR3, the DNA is TGTGCCATCAGTGAGCATTCAGGGCCCTACTCTGGGGCCAACGTCCTGACTTTC.

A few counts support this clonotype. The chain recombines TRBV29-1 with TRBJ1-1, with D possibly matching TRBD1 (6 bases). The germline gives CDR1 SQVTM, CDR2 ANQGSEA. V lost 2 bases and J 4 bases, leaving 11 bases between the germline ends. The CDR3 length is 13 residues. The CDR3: CSVENRDATEAFF. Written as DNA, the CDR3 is TGCAGCGTTGAAAACAGGGATGCCACTGAAGCTTTCTTT.

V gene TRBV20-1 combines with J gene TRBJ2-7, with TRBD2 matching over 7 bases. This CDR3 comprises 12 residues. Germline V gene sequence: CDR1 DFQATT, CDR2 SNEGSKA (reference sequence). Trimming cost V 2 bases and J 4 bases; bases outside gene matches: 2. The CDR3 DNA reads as TGCAGTGCTAGAAGTAGCGGGTACGAGCAGTACTTC. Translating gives CSARSSGYEQYF.

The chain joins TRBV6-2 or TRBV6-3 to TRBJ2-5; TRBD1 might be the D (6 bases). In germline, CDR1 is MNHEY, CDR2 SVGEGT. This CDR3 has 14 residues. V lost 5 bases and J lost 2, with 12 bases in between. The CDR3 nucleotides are TGTGCCAGCAGTCCTTGGACAGTTCAAGAGACCCAGTACTTC. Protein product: CASSPWTVQETQYF.